This T cell receptor beta chain was sequenced in a study of blood T cell repertoires in COVID-19. Study at large: The origin of the acute and convalescent COVID-19 samples was the United States, Italy and Spain. PBMCs, B-cell-depleted T cells, or T cells were the source of the cDNA or gDNA that made up the material.

The CDR3 is made up of 15 amino acids. In germline, CDR1 is MNHEY, CDR2 SVGAGI. V shed 7 bases and J 7 bases; nucleotides not matched to a gene: 10. This clone turned up a few times. Seattle patient enrollment occurred during active infection, with longitudinal follow-up thereafter. Here immunoSEQ multiplex PCR was the method, and the copy in TCRdb shows in-frame clones only, minus some. The sample lists about 180,000 clones, about 81% occurring once. This receptor was obtained from a woman aged 80 or over with COVID-19, enrolled during active disease. The source material was peripheral blood. The V gene is TRBV6-5, the J gene TRBJ2-1; 10 nucleotides agree with TRBD2. The CDR3 loop is CASIKPLAGENEQFF. CDR3 nucleotides: TGTGCCAGCATTAAACCCCTAGCGGGAGAGAATGAGCAGTTCTTC.